These T cell receptor beta chains were read from a single sample in a study of cytotoxic CD8 clonotypes in ibrutinib-treated CLL. Sequenced by immunoSEQ multiplex PCR; TCRdb stores in-frame clones only, minus some. The sample carries tens of thousands of clones, approximately 75% recorded once. Material: PBMCs, obtained after 12 months of ibrutinib treatment. The source of these receptors is a human donor with chronic lymphocytic leukemia. Both conserved end residues are part of each CDR3. D genes are given only for firm matches. The listing skips clone size in some rows; elsewhere it reads once, few, many or a size class.

V gene	D gene	clone size	J gene	CDR3 protein	CDR3 DNA
TRBV7-2	.	few	TRBJ1-3	CASSSGGQLSGNTIYF	TGTGCCAGCAGCTCTGGGGGTCAGCTCTCTGGAAACACCATATATTTT
TRBV5-4	.	.	TRBJ2-1	CASTLGTGTLSSDEQFF	TGTGCCAGCACCCTAGGCACAGGAACCCTCTCGAGCGATGAGCAGTTCTTC
TRBV18	.	.	TRBJ2-7	CASSPRTAALHEQYF	TGTGCCAGCTCACCACGGACAGCCGCTTTGCACGAGCAGTACTTC
TRBV5-1	TRBD1	.	TRBJ2-7	CASSSGQGMGEQYF	TGCGCCAGCAGCTCGGGACAGGGGATGGGCGAGCAGTACTTC
TRBV5-1	.	.	TRBJ2-3	CASSSPLDSTDTQYF	TGCGCCAGCAGCTCACCACTGGACAGCACAGATACGCAGTATTTT
TRBV30	.	.	TRBJ1-1	CAWSAQLDTEAFF	TGTGCCTGGAGCGCACAGCTTGACACTGAAGCTTTCTTT
TRBV28	.	.	TRBJ1-4	CASSPHNRVVSEKLFF	TGTGCCAGCAGTCCCCACAACAGGGTGGTGAGTGAAAAACTGTTTTTT
TRBV5-5	TRBD1	few	TRBJ1-5	CASSLWDRANQPQHF	TGTGCCAGCAGCTTATGGGACAGGGCCAATCAGCCCCAGCATTTT
TRBV7-2	.	.	TRBJ2-1	CASSFPPTSRNEQFF	TGTGCCAGCAGCTTTCCCCCCACCTCTCGCAATGAGCAGTTCTTC
TRBV14	.	.	TRBJ2-2	CASSHGTGLITGELFF	TGTGCCAGCAGCCACGGTACAGGATTGATCACCGGGGAGCTGTTTTTT
TRBV30	TRBD2	.	TRBJ2-1	CAWSRGLAGDNEQFF	TGTGCCTGGAGTAGAGGTTTGGCGGGAGACAATGAGCAGTTCTTC
TRBV18	TRBD1	.	TRBJ1-2	CASSPPGQGYGYTF	TGTGCCAGCTCACCGCCGGGACAGGGGTATGGCTACACCTTC
TRBV9	TRBD2	.	TRBJ2-2	CASSVGLAADTGELFF	TGTGCCAGCAGCGTAGGACTAGCGGCCGACACCGGGGAGCTGTTTTTT
TRBV5-1	TRBD1	.	TRBJ2-5	CASSPTGDETQYF	TGCGCCAGCAGCCCCACAGGGGATGAGACCCAGTACTTC
TRBV6-5	.	.	TRBJ2-5	CASSYSGAPQETQYF	TGTGCCAGCAGTTACTCCGGGGCACCACAAGAGACCCAGTACTTC
TRBV6-1	.	once	TRBJ1-5	CASSEARGYQPQHF	TGTGCCAGCAGTGAAGCGCGAGGGTATCAGCCCCAGCATTTT
TRBV6-6	.	.	TRBJ2-5	CASSYPQMATQYF	TGTGCCAGCAGTTACCCACAAATGGCGACCCAGTACTTC
TRBV4-3	.	.	TRBJ2-4	CASSQDEYTVQYF	TGCGCCAGCAGCCAAGATGAATATACAGTTCAGTACTTC
TRBV6-6	TRBD2	.	TRBJ2-2	CASSHPRGGTGELFF	TGTGCCAGCAGTCACCCCCGGGGAGGGACCGGGGAGCTGTTTTTT
TRBV18	.	once	TRBJ1-1	CASSSRILQGPMNTEAFF	TGTGCCAGCTCGTCTAGAATTCTACAGGGTCCAATGAACACTGAAGCTTTCTTT
TRBV7-4	TRBD2	.	TRBJ2-7	CASSRGNRGLAGGSAYEQYF	TGTGCCAGCAGCCGGGGCAATAGGGGACTAGCGGGAGGTTCAGCCTACGAGCAGTACTTC
TRBV9	.	.	TRBJ2-2	CASSVFSSQSTGELFF	TGTGCCAGCAGCGTATTCAGTTCCCAGAGCACCGGGGAGCTGTTTTTT
TRBV5-4	TRBD2	.	TRBJ2-1	CASSPGGGYNEQFF	TGTGCCAGCAGCCCGGGAGGGGGCTACAATGAGCAGTTCTTC
TRBV6-1	.	few	TRBJ2-7	CASSEMSGFTYEQYF	TGTGCCAGCAGTGAAATGAGCGGGTTTACCTACGAGCAGTACTTC
TRBV5-6	.	.	TRBJ1-5	CASSLEGGGNQPQHF	TGTGCCAGCAGCTTGGAGGGGGGAGGCAATCAGCCCCAGCATTTT
TRBV5-4	.	.	TRBJ2-3	CASSLDFADTQYF	TGTGCCAGCAGCTTGGACTTTGCAGATACGCAGTATTTT
TRBV29-1	TRBD1	.	TRBJ2-1	CSATLRQGTEQFF	TGCAGCGCCACTTTGAGACAGGGGACTGAGCAGTTCTTC
TRBV28	TRBD1	.	TRBJ1-5	CASSPPGQAYNQPQHF	TGTGCCAGCAGTCCACCGGGACAGGCCTACAATCAGCCCCAGCATTTT
TRBV7-6	TRBD2	.	TRBJ2-3	CASSTGLAGVTDTQYF	TGTGCCAGCAGCACGGGACTAGCGGGAGTAACAGATACGCAGTATTTT
TRBV9	.	.	TRBJ1-1	CASSLNQGTEAFF	TGTGCCAGCAGCCTAAATCAGGGGACTGAAGCTTTCTTT
TRBV29-1	TRBD2	.	TRBJ2-5	CSVEDGSLAGVVETQYF	TGCAGCGTTGAAGATGGGTCGCTAGCGGGAGTCGTAGAGACCCAGTACTTC